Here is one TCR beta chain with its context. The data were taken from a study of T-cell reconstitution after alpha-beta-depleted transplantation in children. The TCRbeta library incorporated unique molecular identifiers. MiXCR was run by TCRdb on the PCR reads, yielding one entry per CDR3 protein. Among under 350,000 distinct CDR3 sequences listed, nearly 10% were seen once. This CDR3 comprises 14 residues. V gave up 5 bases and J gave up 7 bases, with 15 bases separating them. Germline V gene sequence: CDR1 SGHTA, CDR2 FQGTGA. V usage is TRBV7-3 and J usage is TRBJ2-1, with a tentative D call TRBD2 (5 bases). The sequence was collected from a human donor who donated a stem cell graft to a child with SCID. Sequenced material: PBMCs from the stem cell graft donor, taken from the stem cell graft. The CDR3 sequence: CASSVPGSWNEQFF. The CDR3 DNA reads TGTGCCAGCAGCGTACCGGGATCTTGGAATGAGCAGTTCTTC.